This T cell receptor (beta chain) was recorded in a study of early T cells in non-severe SARS-CoV-2 infection. Study at large: Bulk RNA from unsorted whole blood was sequenced; chains were unpaired.

The CDR3 extends over 13 amino acids. Per the germline V gene, CDR1 is SGHTA and CDR2 is FQGTGA. V lost 4 bases, J lost 8 bases, and 6 bases stayed unmatched. Comment on this clonotype: What it binds is unknown.

Study results and caveats: VDJdb-based matching was biased toward anti-spike CD8 responses and missed private and CD4 specificities.

TCRdb fed the 5' RACE reads into MiXCR, producing one record per CDR3 protein. Of 55,000 to 75,000 distinct CDR3 sequences listed, 9% to 10% are singletons. This TCR was recovered from an adult who was a healthcare worker with PCR-confirmed SARS-CoV-2 infection or an uninfected control (not recorded which). Source: whole blood, taken at baseline. The chain employs TRBV7-3 and TRBJ1-1; TRBD1 matches 8 bases. As DNA, the CDR3 is TGTGCCAGCAGCTCCAGACAGGGGATGGAAGCTTTCTTT. The encoded protein is CASSSRQGMEAFF. The variable domain in full, with the rest retrieved from reference TRBV7-3 and TRBJ1-1, is GAGVSQTPSNKVTEKGKYVELRCDPISGHTALYWYRQSLGQGPEFLIYFQGTGAADDSGLPNDRFFAVRPEGSVSTLKIQRTERGDSAVYLCASSSRQGMEAFFGQGTRLTVV.